This TCR beta chain was captured by sequencing in a study of cytomegalovirus exposure and HLA in healthy donors. Study results and caveats: Cytomegalovirus status was reportedly diagnosed by the classifier with high sensitivity and specificity.

This table comes from immunoSEQ multiplex PCR, and its TCRdb copy is limited to in-frame clones, with some not included. The sample holds roughly 120,000 clones; approximately 87% are singletons and the top ten take around 1.9%. As for this clone: Its antigen is as yet unknown.

Germline CDR1 and CDR2: SGHDN and FVKESK. CDR3 length: 14 amino acids. Trimming took 1 base from V and 9 from J, leaving 13 bases between them. V is TRBV14 and J is TRBJ2-1; D perhaps matches TRBD2 (5 bases). This receptor was taken from a woman in her 30s in good health and CMV-seronegative. The sample was PBMCs. The CDR3: CASSQGVRRGEQFF. The CDR3 DNA is TGTGCCAGCAGCCAAGGGGTCCGACGGGGTGAGCAGTTCTTC.